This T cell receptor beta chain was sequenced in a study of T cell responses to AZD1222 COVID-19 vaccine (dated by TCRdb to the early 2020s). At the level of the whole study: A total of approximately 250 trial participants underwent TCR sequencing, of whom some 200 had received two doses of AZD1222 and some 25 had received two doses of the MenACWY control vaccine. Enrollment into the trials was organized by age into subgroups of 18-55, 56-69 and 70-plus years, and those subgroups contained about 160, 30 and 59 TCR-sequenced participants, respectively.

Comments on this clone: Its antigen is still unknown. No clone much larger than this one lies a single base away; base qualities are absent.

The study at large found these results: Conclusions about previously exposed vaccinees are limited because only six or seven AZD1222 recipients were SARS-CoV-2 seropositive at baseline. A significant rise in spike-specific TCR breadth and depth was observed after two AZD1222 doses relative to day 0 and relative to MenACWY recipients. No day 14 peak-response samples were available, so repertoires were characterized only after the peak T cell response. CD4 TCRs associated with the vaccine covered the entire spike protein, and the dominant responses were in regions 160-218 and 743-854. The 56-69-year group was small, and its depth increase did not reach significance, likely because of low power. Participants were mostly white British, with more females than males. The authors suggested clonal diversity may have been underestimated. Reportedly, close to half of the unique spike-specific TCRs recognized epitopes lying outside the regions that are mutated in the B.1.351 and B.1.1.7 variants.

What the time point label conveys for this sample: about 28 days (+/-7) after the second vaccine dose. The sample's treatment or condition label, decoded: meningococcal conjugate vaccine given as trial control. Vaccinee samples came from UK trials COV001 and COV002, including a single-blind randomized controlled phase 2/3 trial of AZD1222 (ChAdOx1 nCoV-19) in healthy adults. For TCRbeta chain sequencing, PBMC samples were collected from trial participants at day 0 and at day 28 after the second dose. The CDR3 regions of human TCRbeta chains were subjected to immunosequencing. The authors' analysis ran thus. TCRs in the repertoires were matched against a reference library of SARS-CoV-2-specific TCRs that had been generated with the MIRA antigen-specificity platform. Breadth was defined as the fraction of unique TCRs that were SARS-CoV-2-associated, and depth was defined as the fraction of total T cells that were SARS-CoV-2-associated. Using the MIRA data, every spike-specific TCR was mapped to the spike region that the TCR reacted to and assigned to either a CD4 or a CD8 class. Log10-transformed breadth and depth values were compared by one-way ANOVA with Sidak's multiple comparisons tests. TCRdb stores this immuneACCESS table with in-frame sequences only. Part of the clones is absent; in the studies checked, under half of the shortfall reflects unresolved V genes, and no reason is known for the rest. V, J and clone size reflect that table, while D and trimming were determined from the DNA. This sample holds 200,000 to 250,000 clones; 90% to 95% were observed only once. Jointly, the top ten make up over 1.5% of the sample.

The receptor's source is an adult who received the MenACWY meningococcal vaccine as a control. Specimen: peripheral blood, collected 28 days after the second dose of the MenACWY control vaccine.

The base sequence is TGTGCCAGCAGTGTCTGGTCTAGCGGGGGGACAGATACGCAGTATTTT. The translation is CASSVWSSGGTDTQYF. This receptor chain uses TRBV28 and TRBJ2-3; TRBD2 fits 11 bases in the junction. The cysteine opens and the phenylalanine closes a CDR3 of 16 amino acids. Here the CDR3 DNA is all that survives: 48 bases in frame from base 1. The germline V gene sets CDR1 to MDHEN and CDR2 to SYDVKM. Germline trimming: 5 bases from V, 3 bases from J; junction bases outside gene matches: 7.